A selection of T cell receptor beta chains follows, all from one sample in a study of post-analysis software for immune sequencing data. TCRdb re-analysed the PCR reads in MiXCR, keeping a single row per CDR3 protein. The sample lists approximately 730,000 distinct CDR3 sequences, around 27% occurring once. Sequencing was done on a sample of blood. These receptors all stem from a girl between 10 and 17 years old with multiple sclerosis. Each CDR3 is given without its conserved first and last residue.

len	v_gene	CDR3aa
13	TRBV3-1	ASSPGRGAWETQY
13	TRBV6-5	ASSSSGGTQETQY
17	TRBV20-1	SATERLALGIGWKNIQY
13	TRBV6-5	ASSDRTGVVTEAF
14	TRBV10-3	AISESWTGVTGELF
19	TRBV11-2	ASSLGPAVKGGQGKKETQY
12	TRBV3-1	ASSPFRGGGGYT
10	TRBV3-1	ASGRAVYEQF
12	TRBV27	ASSLLAGLGGYT
14	TRBV18	ASSPEGQGFYNEQF
14	TRBV9	ASSVAPRSVDNEQF
10	TRBV29-1	SVAEGAETQY
8	TRBV20-1	SALGYGYT
12	TRBV12-3/TRBV12-4	ASSLWTSTDTQY
11	TRBV29-1	STPGPFEETQY
12	TRBV11-2	ASSLIGLFDEQF
12	TRBV29-1	SVKGMGGADTQY
10	TRBV20-1	SARDRGYGYT
12	TRBV10-3	AISERIQGTEAF
14	TRBV7-2	ASSRAGGSGANVLT
12	TRBV20-1	SARDSGHPYEQY
12	TRBV4-3	ASSLGDVHNEQF
14	TRBV9	ASSPRLAGASYEQY
6	TRBV29-1	SVSGYT
13	TRBV6-4	ASSMYGTGQGGYT
12	TRBV18	ASVGGVSNQPQH
13	TRBV12-3/TRBV12-4	ASSFGVGRTNEQF
13	TRBV28	ASVGGGRGYYEQY